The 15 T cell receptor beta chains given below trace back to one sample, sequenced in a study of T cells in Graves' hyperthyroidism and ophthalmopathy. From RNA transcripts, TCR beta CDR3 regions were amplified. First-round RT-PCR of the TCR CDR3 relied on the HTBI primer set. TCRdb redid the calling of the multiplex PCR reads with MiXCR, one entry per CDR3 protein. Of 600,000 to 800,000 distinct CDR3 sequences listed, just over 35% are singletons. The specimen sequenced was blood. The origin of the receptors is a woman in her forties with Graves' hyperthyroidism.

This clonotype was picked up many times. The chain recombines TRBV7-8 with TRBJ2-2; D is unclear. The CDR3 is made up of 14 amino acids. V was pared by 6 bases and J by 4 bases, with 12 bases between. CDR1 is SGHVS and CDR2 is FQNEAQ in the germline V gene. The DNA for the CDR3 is TGTGCCAGCAGTCGAAAGGTTGGCACCGGGGAGCTGTTTTTT. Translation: CASSRKVGTGELFF.

The CDR3 here is CASSMRYSYGYTF. The CDR3 DNA sequence: TGTGCCAGTAGTATGAGGTACAGCTATGGCTACACCTTC. The chain employs TRBV19 and TRBJ1-2; D is uncertain. The CDR3 is 13 amino acids. Between the trimmed V and J ends, which lost 3 bases and 4 bases, there was a span of 9 bases. Germline V gene data show CDR1 as LNHDA and CDR2 as SQIVND (reference sequence). The full variable domain, in which reference TRBV19 and TRBJ1-2 provide the parts outside the CDR3, is DGGITQSPKYLFRKEGQNVTLSCEQNLNHDAMYWYRQDPGQGLRLIYYSQIVNDFQKGDIAEGYSVSREKKESFPLTVTSAQKNPTAFYLCASSMRYSYGYTFGSGTRLTVV.

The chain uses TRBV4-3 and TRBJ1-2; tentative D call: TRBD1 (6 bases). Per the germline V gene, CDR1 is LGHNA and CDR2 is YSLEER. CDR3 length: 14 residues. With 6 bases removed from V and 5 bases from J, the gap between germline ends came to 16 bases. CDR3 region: CASSSRGAQYGYTF. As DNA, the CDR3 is TGCGCCAGCAGTTCACGGGGGGCGCAATATGGCTACACCTTC.

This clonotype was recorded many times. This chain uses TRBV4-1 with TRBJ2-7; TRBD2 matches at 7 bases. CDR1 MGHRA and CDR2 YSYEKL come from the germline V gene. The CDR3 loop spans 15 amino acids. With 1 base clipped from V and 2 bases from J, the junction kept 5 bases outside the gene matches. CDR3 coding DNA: TGCGCCAGCAGCCAAGGGGCTAGCGGAGCCTACGAGCAGTACTTC. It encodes CASSQGASGAYEQYF.

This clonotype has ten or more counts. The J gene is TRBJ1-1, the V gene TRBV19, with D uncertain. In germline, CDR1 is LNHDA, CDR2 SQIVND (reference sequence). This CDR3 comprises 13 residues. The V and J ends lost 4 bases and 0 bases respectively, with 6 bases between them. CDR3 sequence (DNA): TGTGCCAGTAGTACACAGATGAACACTGAAGCTTTCTTT. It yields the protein CASSTQMNTEAFF.

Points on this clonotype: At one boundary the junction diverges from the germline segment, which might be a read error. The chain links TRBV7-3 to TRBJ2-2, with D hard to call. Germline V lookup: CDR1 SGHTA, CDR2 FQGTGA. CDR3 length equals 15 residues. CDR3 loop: CASSLLPENTRELFF. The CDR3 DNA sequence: TGTGCCAGCAGCTTACTACCCGAGAACACCAGGGAGCTGTTTTTT. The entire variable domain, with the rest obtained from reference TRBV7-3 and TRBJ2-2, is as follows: GAGVSQTPSNKVTEKGKYVELRCDPISGHTALYWYRQSLGQGPEFLIYFQGTGAADDSGLPNDRFFAVRPEGSVSTLKIQRTERGDSAVYLCASSLLPENTRELFFGEGSRLTVL.

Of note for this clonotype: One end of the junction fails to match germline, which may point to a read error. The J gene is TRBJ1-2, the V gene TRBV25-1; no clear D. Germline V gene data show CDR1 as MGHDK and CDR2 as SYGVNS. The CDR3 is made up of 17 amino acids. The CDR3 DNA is TGCGCCAGCAGCCAAGATGAAATAAGGTCCCTTTTCTATGGCTACACCTTC. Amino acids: CASSQDEIRSLFYGYTF.

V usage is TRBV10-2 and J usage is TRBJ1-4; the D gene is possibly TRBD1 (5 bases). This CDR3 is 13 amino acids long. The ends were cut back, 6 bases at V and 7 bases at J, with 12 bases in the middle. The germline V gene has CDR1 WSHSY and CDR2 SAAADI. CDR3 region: CASRARVGEKLFF. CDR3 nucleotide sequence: TGCGCCAGCAGGGCCAGGGTTGGTGAAAAACTGTTTTTT.

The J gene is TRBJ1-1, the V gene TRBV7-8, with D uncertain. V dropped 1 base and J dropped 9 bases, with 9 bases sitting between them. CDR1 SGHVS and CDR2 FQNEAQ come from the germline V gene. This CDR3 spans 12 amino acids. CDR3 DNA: TGTGCCAGCAGCTTAGGATGGGAAAAAGCTTTCTTT. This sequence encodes CASSLGWEKAFF.

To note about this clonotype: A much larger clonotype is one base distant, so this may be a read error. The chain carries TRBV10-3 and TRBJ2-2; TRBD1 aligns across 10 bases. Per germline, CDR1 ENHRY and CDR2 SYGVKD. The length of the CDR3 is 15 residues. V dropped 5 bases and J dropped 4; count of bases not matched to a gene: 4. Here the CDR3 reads CAISSGQGSTGELFF. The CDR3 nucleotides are TGTGCCATCAGTTCGGGACAGGGGAGCACCGGGGAGCTGTTTTTT.

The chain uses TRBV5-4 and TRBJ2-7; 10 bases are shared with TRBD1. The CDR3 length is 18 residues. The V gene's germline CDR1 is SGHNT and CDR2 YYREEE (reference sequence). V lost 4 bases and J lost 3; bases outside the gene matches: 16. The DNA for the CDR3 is TGTGCCAGCAGCCCGCGGGGGACAGGGGCTCGCGCACTCTACGAGCAGTACTTC. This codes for CASSPRGTGARALYEQYF.

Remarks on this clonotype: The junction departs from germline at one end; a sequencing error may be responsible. DNA for the CDR3: TGTGCCAGCAGTTTCACTAGCGGCACCTACGAGCGGTACTTC. Protein: CASSFTSGTYERYF. This chain connects TRBV7-2 to TRBJ2-7; TRBD2 agrees at 8 bases. Germline V gives CDR1 SGHTA, CDR2 FQGNSA. CDR3 length: 14 amino acids.

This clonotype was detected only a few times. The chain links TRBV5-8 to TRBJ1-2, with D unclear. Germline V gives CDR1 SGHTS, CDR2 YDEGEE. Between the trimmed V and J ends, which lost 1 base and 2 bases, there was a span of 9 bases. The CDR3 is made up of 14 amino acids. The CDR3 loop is CASSLYTANYGYTF. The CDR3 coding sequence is TGTGCCAGCAGCTTGTATACAGCGAACTATGGCTACACCTTC.

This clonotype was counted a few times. The CDR3 nucleotides read TGTGCCACCAGCAGAACAGGGGTGGTGGAGACCCAGTACTTC. This codes for CATSRTGVVETQYF. The chain carries TRBV15 and TRBJ2-5, with TRBD1 matching over 7 bases. Germline loops: CDR1 LNHNV, CDR2 YYDKDF (reference sequence). The CDR3 runs 14 residues. Trimming at V came to 2 bases and at J to 5 bases, leaving 5 bases not matched to a gene.

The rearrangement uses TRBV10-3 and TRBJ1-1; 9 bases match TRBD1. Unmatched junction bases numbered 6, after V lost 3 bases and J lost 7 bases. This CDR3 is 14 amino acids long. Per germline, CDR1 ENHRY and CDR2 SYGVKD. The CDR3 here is CAISERQGGDEAFF. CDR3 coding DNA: TGTGCCATCAGTGAAAGACAGGGGGGTGATGAAGCTTTCTTT.